A single sample is the source of the 27 T cell receptor beta chains below, sequenced in a study of T cells after yellow fever vaccination. TCRdb called the 5' RACE reads again in MiXCR, with one record for every CDR3 protein. The table has hundreds of thousands of distinct CDR3 sequences, roughly 22% seen once. The sample was PBMCs, taken about 20 days after the first yellow fever vaccination. These receptors came from a young man who received the YFV17D yellow fever vaccine.

In DNA, the CDR3 is TGTGCCAGCAGTAAACGGACAGGGTTGTCCTACGAGCAGTACTTC. It codes for CASSKRTGLSYEQYF. This chain connects TRBV6-1 to TRBJ2-7, with 8 bases that match TRBD1. This CDR3 spans 15 amino acids. Germline V gene lookup returns CDR1 MNHNS and CDR2 SASEGT. V lost 5 bases, J lost 1 base, and 7 bases stayed unmatched.

This clonotype was counted a few times. In nucleotides, the CDR3 is TGTGCCAGCAGCGAGGCGGGGGGCCGTACCCAGTACTTC. The encoded protein is CASSEAGGRTQYF. This chain uses TRBV28 with TRBJ2-5, with TRBD2 matching 8 bases. This CDR3 is built from 13 residues. The trim removed 6 bases at V and 8 bases at J, leaving 8 bases unmatched. Germline loops: CDR1 MDHEN, CDR2 SYDVKM.

This chain joins TRBV4-1 and TRBJ1-1; D remains unclear. V lost 3 bases, J lost 6 bases, and 8 bases lay in between. Germline V gene data show CDR1 as MGHRA and CDR2 as YSYEKL. The CDR3 is 12 amino acids. CDR3 sequence: CASSQGWAEAFF. In DNA, the CDR3 is TGCGCCAGCAGCCAGGGGTGGGCTGAAGCTTTCTTT.

This chain joins TRBV6-1 and TRBJ2-5, with D unclear. V lost 4 bases and J 0 bases, leaving 9 bases between the germline ends. This CDR3 spans 14 amino acids. Germline CDR1 MNHNS, CDR2 SASEGT. Here the CDR3 reads CASSGLGDQETQYF. The CDR3 DNA is TGTGCCAGCAGTGGACTCGGAGACCAAGAGACCCAGTACTTC.

This clonotype occurred a few times. The rearrangement links TRBV10-3 to TRBJ2-1; no definite D call. Germline-derived CDR1 and CDR2 are ENHRY and SYGVKD. The V end lost 6 bases, the J end lost 7 bases, and 13 bases lay between the germline ends. This CDR3 contains 13 residues. This CDR3 is CAISNSGVNEQFF. CDR3 DNA: TGTGCCATCAGCAATAGTGGGGTGAATGAGCAGTTCTTC.

This clonotype appeared a few times. The chain uses TRBV20-1 and TRBJ2-7; D unclear. This CDR3 region has 15 residues. Germline V CDR1 and CDR2: DFQATT, SNEGSKA (reference sequence). Trimming left V 0 bases short and J 0 bases short, with 12 bases between. This CDR3 reads CSARDWARPSYEQYF. Written as DNA, the CDR3 is TGCAGTGCTAGAGATTGGGCTAGGCCCTCCTACGAGCAGTACTTC.

The CDR3 reads CASSARGLSTDTQYF. CDR3 in DNA: TGTGCCAGCAGTGCCAGGGGGCTGAGCACAGATACGCAGTATTTT. The chain has TRBV25-1 and TRBJ2-3, with 8 bases aligning to TRBD1. The CDR3 runs 15 residues. CDR1 MGHDK and CDR2 SYGVNS come from the germline V gene. The junction had 3 bases not matched to a gene; V was cut back by 4 bases and J by 0 bases.

This clonotype was counted many times. The J gene is TRBJ2-3, the V gene TRBV7-2; D is perhaps TRBD1 or TRBD2 (5 bases each). The CDR3 extends over 14 amino acids. With 2 bases removed from V and 1 base from J, the gap between germline ends came to 7 bases. From germline, CDR1 is SGHTA and CDR2 FQGNSA. CDR3 residues: CASSLRGGTDTQYF. The CDR3 DNA is TGTGCCAGCAGCTTAAGGGGAGGCACAGATACGCAGTATTTT.

The rearrangement uses TRBV11-2 and TRBJ1-5; D is perhaps TRBD1 (5 bases). Trimming took off 4 bases at V and 7 bases at J, with 11 bases between the two ends. Germline lookup yields CDR1 SGHAT and CDR2 FQNNGV. This CDR3 comprises 13 residues. CDR3 in amino acids: CASSSGGWQPQHF. CDR3 DNA sequence: TGTGCCAGCAGCTCGGGGGGGTGGCAGCCCCAGCATTTT.

This clonotype was detected many times. This chain uses TRBV7-2 with TRBJ2-2; 10 nucleotides line up with TRBD2. J gave up 7 bases and V 8 bases, and 7 bases lay outside the gene matches. The CDR3 contains 14 residues. Germline V CDR1 and CDR2: SGHTA, FQGNSA. This CDR3 reads CASARAGGGGELFF. In DNA form, the CDR3 reads TGTGCCAGCGCCCGAGCGGGGGGGGGCGGGGAGCTGTTTTTT.

The chain links TRBV4-1 to TRBJ2-7; no clear D. This CDR3 is 15 amino acids long. Germline assignment: CDR1 MGHRA and CDR2 YSYEKL. V was clipped by 0 bases and J by 3 bases, with 12 bases between them. CDR3 sequence: CASSQDMGHIYEQYV. The CDR3 DNA sequence: TGCGCCAGCAGCCAAGATATGGGTCATATCTACGAGCAGTACGTC.

V and J are TRBV28 and TRBJ2-5, with TRBD2 matching over 13 bases. J was trimmed by 3 bases and V by 3 bases; bases with no gene match: 19. The CDR3 totals 21 residues. Germline assignment: CDR1 MDHEN and CDR2 SYDVKM. The CDR3: CASSFLKMFGFGTSGEETQYF. In nucleotides, the CDR3 is TGTGCCAGCAGTTTCCTTAAAATGTTTGGATTCGGGACTAGCGGGGAAGAGACCCAGTACTTC.

This clonotype was seen only a few times. The CDR3 spells CASSFQGSGVLFF. Here the CDR3 DNA reads TGCGCCAGCAGCTTTCAGGGCTCCGGTGTTCTGTTTTTT. This sequence joins TRBV5-1 and TRBJ1-4, with TRBD1 as a possible D gene (5 bases). The V end lost 2 bases, the J end lost 14 bases, and 16 bases lay between the germline ends. The CDR3 runs 13 residues. Germline V gene lookup returns CDR1 SGHRS and CDR2 YFSETQ.

This clonotype has just a few counts. The chain employs TRBV7-2 and TRBJ2-5; D is uncertain. Germline V CDR1 and CDR2: SGHTA, FQGNSA. The length of the CDR3 is 13 residues. V lost 0 bases and J lost 3, with 5 bases in between. CDR3 in amino acids: CASSLAQKETQYF. DNA for the CDR3: TGTGCCAGCAGCTTAGCGCAGAAAGAGACCCAGTACTTC.

The chain employs TRBV7-9 and TRBJ1-1, with 7 bases that match TRBD1. V dropped 5 bases and J dropped 5; count of bases not matched to a gene: 8. This CDR3 spans 14 amino acids. The germline CDR1 and CDR2 sequences are SEHNR and FQNEAQ (reference sequence). CDR3 bases: TGTGCCAGCAGCCCTACAGGGGTATGGACTGAAGCTTTCTTT. Protein: CASSPTGVWTEAFF.

The V gene is TRBV6-5, the J gene TRBJ1-5; D ambiguous. Germline V gives CDR1 MNHEY, CDR2 SVGAGI. The CDR3 extends over 14 amino acids. The V end lost 0 bases, the J end lost 7 bases, and 10 bases lay between the germline ends. The CDR3 loop reads CASSYSEGRQPQHF. The CDR3 region has the DNA TGTGCCAGCAGTTACTCTGAGGGAAGACAGCCCCAGCATTTT.

Many counts were recorded for this clonotype. This chain links TRBV24-1 with TRBJ2-3, with TRBD2 matching over 8 bases. V dropped 4 bases and J dropped 5; count of bases not matched to a gene: 7. This CDR3 is 15 amino acids long. Looked up from germline, CDR1 is KGHDR and CDR2 is SFDVKD. CDR3 bases: TGTGCCACCAGTGACCCCGGGGGGGCAGGAGATACGCAGTATTTT. This translates into CATSDPGGAGDTQYF.

This clonotype was recorded at least ten times. V gene TRBV23-1 combines with J gene TRBJ2-5, with TRBD1 as a possible D gene (6 bases). TRBV23-1 carries the ORF label, with uncertain function. The CDR3 runs 14 residues. Trimming pared 6 bases from V and 1 base from J, leaving 12 bases between. The CDR3 spells CASRTGLPQETQYF. The CDR3 nucleotides read TGCGCCAGCAGGACAGGACTTCCCCAAGAGACCCAGTACTTC.

For the CDR3, the DNA is TGTGCCAGCAGCTTATGGGGGACGCAGAATTCACCCCTCCACTTT. Encoded protein: CASSLWGTQNSPLHF. This chain links TRBV7-9 with TRBJ1-6, with D possibly TRBD1 on 5 matching bases. CDR1 is SEHNR and CDR2 is FQNEAQ in the germline V gene (reference sequence). The CDR3 has 15 amino acids. V shed 2 bases and J shed 7 bases, with 12 bases lying between them.

V gene TRBV5-4 combines with J gene TRBJ1-6; D might be TRBD1 (5 bases). The germline CDR1 and CDR2 sequences are SGHNT and YYREEE (reference sequence). The ends were cut back, 0 bases at V and 8 bases at J, with 15 bases in the middle. The CDR3 is made up of 16 amino acids. DNA of the CDR3: TGTGCCAGCAGCTTGGCCGGGGGAATAAGGGATTCACCCCTCCACTTT. Protein product: CASSLAGGIRDSPLHF.

This clonotype was counted between two and nine times. The V call is TRBV6-5, the J call TRBJ1-6; the match to TRBD1 covers 9 bases. V shed 0 bases and J 10 bases; nucleotides not matched to a gene: 4. Per the germline V gene, CDR1 is MNHEY and CDR2 is SVGAGI. The CDR3 spans 15 residues. CDR3 nucleotides: TGTGCCAGCAGTTACTCCCGGACAGGGGTCTCACCCCTCCACTTT. Amino acids: CASSYSRTGVSPLHF.

This chain links TRBV20-1 with TRBJ2-5; TRBD2 is a possible D gene (6 bases). Trimming left V 5 bases short and J 5 bases short, with 12 bases between. CDR1 is DFQATT, CDR2 SNEGSKA, per germline (reference sequence). The CDR3 covers 12 residues. The CDR3 here is CSAGGAAETQYF. CDR3 in DNA: TGCAGTGCTGGCGGGGCGGCGGAGACCCAGTACTTC.

The table lists this clonotype with many counts. V is TRBV5-1 and J is TRBJ2-3, with 7 bases lining up with TRBD1. V trimming: 6 bases; J trimming: 3 bases; junction bases outside the gene matches: 4. This CDR3 comprises 13 residues. Germline assignment: CDR1 SGHRS and CDR2 YFSETQ. The CDR3 protein is CASKRGQTDTQYF. In DNA form, the CDR3 reads TGCGCCAGCAAGAGGGGGCAAACAGATACGCAGTATTTT. The full variable domain, with the rest looked up from reference TRBV5-1 and TRBJ2-3, is KAGVTQTPRYLIKTRGQQVTLSCSPISGHRSVSWYQQTPGQGLQFLFEYFSETQRNKGNFPGRFSGRQFSNSRSEMNVSTLELGDSALYLCASKRGQTDTQYFGPGTRLTVL.

This clonotype occurred once. This chain links TRBV9 with TRBJ2-2; 8 positions match TRBD2. Germline V lookup: CDR1 SGDLS, CDR2 YYNGEE. The CDR3 contains 17 residues. The ends lost 0 bases at V and 3 bases at J; junction bases unmatched: 7. Written as DNA, the CDR3 is TGTGCCAGCAGCGTAGTAACAGCGGGGGCGCACACCGGGGAGCTGTTTTTT. This codes for CASSVVTAGAHTGELFF.

The chain recombines TRBV20-1 with TRBJ1-2, with TRBD1 as a possible D gene (6 bases). Germline V lookup: CDR1 DFQATT, CDR2 SNEGSKA (reference sequence). CDR3 size: 15 residues. Trimming removed 5 bases from V and 4 bases from J, with 20 bases in between. CDR3 DNA: TGCAGTGCTCCCCAAATGGACAGCGGGGGCTATGGCTACACCTTC. It specifies CSAPQMDSGGYGYTF.

The J gene is TRBJ2-1, the V gene TRBV4-3, with D perhaps TRBD2 (7 bases). Germline CDR1 is LGHNA and CDR2 is YSLEER. V shed 0 bases and J shed 1 base, with 13 bases lying between them. The CDR3 has 17 residues. The CDR3: CASSQDRGALSYNEQFF. The CDR3 nucleotides are TGCGCCAGCAGCCAAGATCGGGGGGCGCTATCCTACAATGAGCAGTTCTTC.

This chain uses TRBV9 with TRBJ2-1; 11 bases fit TRBD2. The V and J ends lost 3 bases and 5 bases, in that order; junction bases with no gene match: 10. The CDR3 has 17 residues. Germline V gene lookup returns CDR1 SGDLS and CDR2 YYNGEE. The CDR3 protein is CASSALVAGGTNNEQFF. Written as DNA, the CDR3 is TGTGCCAGCAGCGCCCTCGTAGCGGGGGGGACAAACAATGAGCAGTTCTTC.